Presented here are 30 T cell receptor beta chains from one specimen sequenced in a study of blood T cell repertoires in COVID-19 (dated by TCRdb to 2018 to 2021). The library relied on the immunoSEQ multiplex PCR assay. What TCRdb holds here is the immuneACCESS table cut down to in-frame rearrangements. Part of the clones is not present; checked against another copy, under half of the missing clones reflect an unresolved V gene, and the others are unexplained. The sample includes around 240,000 clones, with approximately 80% observed a single time. In total, the top ten clones hold roughly 7% of the sample. Sequenced sample: peripheral blood. These receptors came from a woman aged 45-65 years with acute or convalescent COVID-19.

The gene calls are TRBV4-1 and TRBJ1-2; 10 bases map to TRBD1. Germline V gene sequence: CDR1 MGHRA, CDR2 YSYEKL. Unmatched junction bases numbered 6, after V lost 6 bases and J lost 8 bases. The CDR3 runs to 13 residues. CDR3 sequence (DNA): TGCGCCAGCAGGGGACAGGGGACTTCGGGCTACACCTTC. Translated, it gives CASRGQGTSGYTF.

The chain has TRBV9 and TRBJ2-5; possible D gene TRBD2, 6 bases. V was cut by 0 bases and J by 7 bases, with 19 bases left in between. The CDR3 consists of 16 residues. The germline V gene has CDR1 SGDLS and CDR2 YYNGEE. The DNA of the CDR3 is TGTGCCAGCAGCGTAGATGGGGCTAGCGTCGTGGGGACCCAGTACTTC. It encodes CASSVDGASVVGTQYF.

A single count supports this clone. The genes are TRBV19 and TRBJ1-5, with 8 bases fitting TRBD1. The CDR3 is made up of 17 amino acids. V was clipped by 5 bases and J by 6 bases; unmatched bases: 15. Germline V lookup: CDR1 LNHDA, CDR2 SQIVND (reference sequence). CDR3 sequence (DNA): TGTGCCAGTAGTCACATTAAAGGACAGGGTGGAAGTCAGCCCCAGCATTTT. Encoded protein: CASSHIKGQGGSQPQHF.

The chain joins TRBV4-1 to TRBJ1-4; D unresolved. V gave up 4 bases and J gave up 5 bases, with 17 bases separating them. This CDR3 has 16 amino acids. CDR1 and CDR2 (germline): MGHRA, YSYEKL. CDR3 region: CASSPENSNLNEKLFF. CDR3 in DNA: TGCGCCAGCAGCCCCGAAAACTCCAACTTAAATGAAAAACTGTTTTTT.

The chain couples TRBV24-1 to TRBJ2-1; perhaps TRBD1 as D (5 bases). The CDR3 contains 18 residues. The V gene lost 4 bases and the J gene lost 0 bases, with 18 bases spanning the gap. Germline V gives CDR1 KGHDR, CDR2 SFDVKD. Here the CDR3 reads CATSDIQGAGGSYNEQFF. The CDR3 DNA reads TGTGCCACCAGTGACATCCAGGGTGCTGGCGGCTCCTACAATGAGCAGTTCTTC.

The gene calls are TRBV3-1 (or the pseudogene TRBV3-2) and TRBJ1-3; D remains ambiguous. V was cut by 4 bases and J by 1 base, with 5 bases left in between. The CDR3 is 13 residues long. Germline CDR1 is LGHDT and CDR2 is YNNKEL (reference sequence). CDR3 loop: CASSRGSGNTIYF. Written as DNA, the CDR3 is TGTGCCAGCAGCCGAGGTTCTGGAAACACCATATATTTT.

The V and J genes are TRBV5-4 and TRBJ1-5; possibly TRBD1 for D (5 bases). This CDR3 has 15 amino acids. Germline assignment: CDR1 SGHNT and CDR2 YYREEE (reference sequence). Trimming shortened V by 4 bases and J by 6 bases, and 17 bases separated the two germline ends. The CDR3 is CASSAGVGGVQPQHF. The CDR3 DNA sequence: TGTGCCAGCAGCGCGGGGGTCGGGGGGGTTCAGCCCCAGCATTTT.

The V and J genes are TRBV28 and TRBJ2-7, with D perhaps TRBD1 (5 bases). Trimming stripped 5 bases from V and 5 bases from J, with 22 bases between. Germline V CDR1 and CDR2: MDHEN, SYDVKM. This CDR3 has 16 amino acids. Written as DNA, the CDR3 is TGTGCCAGCAGTCAAGCCGGGCCATCGTTCAGGGACGAGCAGTACTTC. Translation gives CASSQAGPSFRDEQYF.

The rearrangement links TRBV3-1 (or the pseudogene TRBV3-2) to TRBJ2-3; 10 bases agree with TRBD2. Trimming removed 5 bases from V and 0 bases from J; junction bases left unmatched: 8. The length of the CDR3 is 17 residues. Per germline, CDR1 LGHDT and CDR2 YNNKEL (reference sequence). This CDR3 reads CASSWRSSGRSTDTQYF. CDR3 in DNA: TGTGCCAGCAGCTGGCGAAGTAGCGGGAGGAGCACAGATACGCAGTATTTT.

Notes on this clone: This same CDR3 is encoded by further DNA sequences in the sample. V usage is TRBV6-5 and J usage is TRBJ1-2; no clear D gene. Trimming left V 0 bases short and J 6 bases short, with 11 bases between. The CDR3 consists of 14 residues. The germline CDR1 and CDR2 sequences are MNHEY and SVGAGI. CDR3 bases: TGTGCCAGCAGTTACTCCACGGGGAAAAATGGCTACACCTTC. It yields the protein CASSYSTGKNGYTF.

The genes are TRBV6-5 and TRBJ2-6; the D gene is possibly TRBD2 (5 bases). The CDR3 covers 15 residues. Germline V CDR1 and CDR2: MNHEY, SVGAGI. V was clipped by 6 bases and J by 0 bases, with 9 bases between them. As DNA, the CDR3 is TGTGCCAGCAGGACTAAATACTCTGGGGCCAACGTCCTGACTTTC. Its protein is CASRTKYSGANVLTF.

The table lists this clone with a few counts. The chain recombines TRBV4-3 with TRBJ1-2; no firm D call. The CDR3 contains 16 residues. Trimming took off 1 base at V and 2 bases at J, with 14 bases between the two ends. Germline assignment: CDR1 LGHNA and CDR2 YSLEER. Here the CDR3 reads CASSQGGQRGNYGYTF. DNA for the CDR3: TGCGCCAGCAGCCAAGGAGGGCAAAGAGGGAACTATGGCTACACCTTC.

The chain is built from TRBV6-5 and TRBJ2-7, with TRBD1 matching 7 bases. This CDR3 is built from 14 residues. J lost 3 bases, V lost 7 bases, and 9 bases had no gene match. The germline gives CDR1 MNHEY, CDR2 SVGAGI. The DNA of the CDR3 is TGTGCCAGCAATTTGGAGACAGGGATCTACGAGCAGTACTTC. Translation: CASNLETGIYEQYF.

The rearrangement uses TRBV6-2 or TRBV6-3 and TRBJ2-7; D might be TRBD1 (6 bases). CDR1 and CDR2 (germline): MNHEY, SVGEGT. V gave up 3 bases and J gave up 0 bases, with 18 bases separating them. CDR3 length equals 17 residues. CDR3 loop: CASSYRFGGPPSYEQYF. Here the CDR3 DNA reads TGTGCCAGCAGTTATCGCTTTGGGGGCCCTCCCTCCTACGAGCAGTACTTC.

This clone was detected a few times. The rearrangement links TRBV10-1 to TRBJ2-5; 10 bases agree with TRBD1. This CDR3 spans 14 amino acids. V lost 4 bases, J lost 5 bases, and 4 bases stayed unmatched. Germline V gene sequence: CDR1 WNHNN, CDR2 SYGVQD (reference sequence). The CDR3 spells CASSGQGAGETQYF. CDR3 bases: TGCGCCAGCAGTGGACAGGGGGCCGGGGAGACCCAGTACTTC.

CDR3 sequence: CASSRDRDGRNTIYF. CDR3 nucleotide sequence: TGTGCCAGCAGCCGTGACAGGGACGGTAGAAACACCATATATTTT. V is TRBV7-6 and J is TRBJ1-3; 7 bases align to TRBD1. Germline-derived CDR1 and CDR2 are SGHVS and FNYEAQ. The V segment lost 5 bases and the J segment 5 bases; nucleotides outside the gene matches: 9. The CDR3 has 15 amino acids. Full variable domain (remainder filled in from reference TRBV7-6 and TRBJ1-3): GAGVSQSPRYKVTKRGQDVALRCDPISGHVSLYWYRQALGQGPEFLTYFNYEAQQDKSGLPNDRFSAERPEGSISTLTIQRTEQRDSAMYRCASSRDRDGRNTIYFGEGSWLTVV.

This chain uses TRBV19 with TRBJ1-3; maybe TRBD1 (5 bases). V lost 4 bases, J lost 0 bases, and 13 bases lay in between. The CDR3 is made up of 16 amino acids. Germline CDR1 LNHDA, CDR2 SQIVND (reference sequence). This chain's CDR3 is CASSRTTDPSGNTIYF. The CDR3 region has the DNA TGTGCCAGTAGTAGGACGACAGATCCCTCTGGAAACACCATATATTTT.

The chain has TRBV5-1 and TRBJ2-3; D is perhaps TRBD1 (6 bases). V was pared by 1 base and J by 2 bases, with 11 bases between. The CDR3 has 15 amino acids. Germline V gene lookup returns CDR1 SGHRS and CDR2 YFSETQ. CDR3 in amino acids: CASSLRQGNTDTQYF. The CDR3 region has the DNA TGCGCCAGCAGCTTGAGGCAGGGGAACACAGATACGCAGTATTTT.

This clone appeared a single time. The chain combines TRBV6-2 or TRBV6-3 with TRBJ2-7; 7 nucleotides line up with TRBD1. This CDR3 is 15 amino acids long. The V and J ends lost 6 bases and 5 bases, in that order; junction bases with no gene match: 13. Germline-derived CDR1 and CDR2 are MNHEY and SVGEGT. The CDR3 sequence: CASSTRTGTLNEQYF. Written as DNA, the CDR3 is TGTGCCAGCAGCACCCGGACAGGTACCTTAAACGAGCAGTACTTC.

CDR3 in DNA: TGTGCCAGCAGCTTAGCGGGACAGGCTGAAGCTTTCTTT. It yields the protein CASSLAGQAEAFF. The chain carries TRBV7-2 and TRBJ1-1, with 8 bases lining up with TRBD1. Germline lookup yields CDR1 SGHTA and CDR2 FQGNSA. The CDR3 has 13 amino acids. V dropped 0 bases and J dropped 6; count of bases not matched to a gene: 0.

The chain uses TRBV12-3 or TRBV12-4 and TRBJ1-2; TRBD1 agrees at 9 bases. J was trimmed by 8 bases and V by 3 bases; bases with no gene match: 4. CDR3 size: 13 residues. This CDR3 is CASSFGTGSGYTF. In DNA form, the CDR3 reads TGTGCCAGCAGTTTCGGGACAGGGAGCGGCTACACCTTC.

The gene calls are TRBV12-5 and TRBJ2-1; 12 bases match TRBD1. The V and J ends lost 6 bases and 7 bases, in that order; junction bases with no gene match: 4. The V gene's germline CDR1 is LGHNT and CDR2 FRNRAP. This CDR3 spans 14 amino acids. The CDR3 region is CASGTGQGANEQFF. The CDR3 bases are TGTGCTAGTGGCACGGGACAGGGGGCGAATGAGCAGTTCTTC.

There are a few counts of this clone. V gene TRBV28 combines with J gene TRBJ2-1, with TRBD1 identical over 10 bases. Germline CDR1 and CDR2: MDHEN and SYDVKM. V was clipped by 5 bases and J by 3 bases; unmatched bases: 10. The CDR3 extends over 17 amino acids. This CDR3 is CASSPPPGTGDYNEQFF. The DNA for the CDR3 is TGTGCCAGCAGTCCCCCGCCCGGGACAGGGGACTACAATGAGCAGTTCTTC.

The chain links TRBV13 to TRBJ1-5; D is unclear. Germline CDR1 and CDR2: PRHDT and FYEKMQ (reference sequence). Trimming pared 0 bases from V and 5 bases from J, leaving 5 bases between. CDR3 length equals 13 residues. CDR3 sequence reads: CASSLGRDQPQHF. For the CDR3, the DNA is TGTGCCAGCAGCTTAGGCCGGGATCAGCCCCAGCATTTT.

The chain is built from TRBV5-1 and TRBJ2-1, with a tentative D call TRBD1 (6 bases). V lost 4 bases to trimming and J lost 2 bases, with 10 bases between them. CDR1 and CDR2 (germline): SGHRS, YFSETQ. This CDR3 spans 14 amino acids. CDR3 protein: CASSGDNAYNEQFF. CDR3 bases: TGCGCCAGCAGCGGGGACAACGCCTACAATGAGCAGTTCTTC.

The chain uses TRBV7-2 and TRBJ1-2; TRBD1 is a possible D gene (6 bases). Germline V lookup: CDR1 SGHTA, CDR2 FQGNSA. Trimming stripped 1 base from V and 4 bases from J, with 13 bases between. CDR3 length: 15 amino acids. The CDR3 region has the DNA TGTGCCAGCAGCTTAGACAGGGTGGTGGCCTATGGCTACACCTTC. This gives the protein CASSLDRVVAYGYTF.

J is TRBJ2-1 and V is TRBV2; 8 bases line up with TRBD2. After removal of 6 bases from V and 4 bases from J, the junction contained 8 bases not matched to a gene. Germline values: CDR1 SNHLY, CDR2 FYNNEI. The CDR3 totals 15 residues. As DNA, the CDR3 is TGTGCCAGCAGGTCTACTAGCGGAGCTTACAATGAGCAGTTCTTC. It translates to CASRSTSGAYNEQFF.

The chain recombines TRBV10-3 with TRBJ1-2, with 7 nucleotides matching TRBD1. The CDR3 sequence is 14 residues long. V lost 4 bases, J lost 3 bases, and 5 bases stayed unmatched. CDR1 is ENHRY and CDR2 is SYGVKD in the germline V gene. CDR3 bases: TGTGCCATCAGTGGTACAGGGGCGGACTATGGCTACACCTTC. Encoded protein: CAISGTGADYGYTF.

A few counts support this clone. The V and J genes are TRBV15 and TRBJ1-4; D unclear. Trimming removed 0 bases from V and 5 bases from J, with 10 bases in between. CDR1 and CDR2 from the germline V gene are LNHNV and YYDKDF (reference sequence). CDR3 length: 15 residues. CDR3 residues: CATSRDMGSNEKLFF. CDR3 sequence (DNA): TGTGCCACCAGCAGAGATATGGGGAGCAATGAAAAACTGTTTTTT. Looking up the rest from reference TRBV15 and TRBJ1-4 gives the full variable domain: DAMVIQNPRYQVTQFGKPVTLSCSQTLNHNVMYWYQQKSSQAPKLLFHYYDKDFNNEADTPDNFQSRRPNTSFCFLDIRSPGLGDTAMYLCATSRDMGSNEKLFFGSGTQLSVL.

The chain has TRBV18 and TRBJ2-5; D gene unclear. The length of the CDR3 is 14 residues. Between the trimmed V and J ends, which lost 0 bases and 2 bases, there was a span of 7 bases. Germline-derived CDR1 and CDR2 are KGHSH and LQKENI. The CDR3 protein is CASSPPTRQETQYF. The DNA of the CDR3 is TGTGCCAGCTCACCACCTACCAGGCAAGAGACCCAGTACTTC.